One TCR beta chain is described in this entry. Its antigen is not identified. J lost 4 bases, V lost 2 bases, and 6 bases had no gene match. The CDR3 has 14 amino acids. Germline V gene sequence: CDR1 DFQATT, CDR2 SNEGSKA (reference sequence). The entry originates in a study of immune heterogeneity within non-small cell lung tumors. Whole-study context: With respect to histology, the tumors encompassed a handful of squamous cell carcinomas, some 10 non-squamous carcinomas and 1 not otherwise specified. Regarding the study as a whole: Different patients shared few of their high-frequency T-cell receptor beta clonotypes. Multiple tumor sites within a patient showed recurrence of identical dominant CDR3 beta clonotypes; site-unique high-frequency clones were present as well.

The template for each sample was around 540 ng of genomic DNA, which had been extracted from bulk tumor tissue. Far-apart biopsies, several per primary tumor, were taken during surgery. Newly diagnosed with untreated non-small cell lung cancer, the patients underwent curative surgery. Multiplex PCR was performed with 32 V and 13 J primers, and it amplified TCR beta CDR3. TCRdb ran MiXCR on the multiplex PCR reads and lists one entry per CDR3 protein. Of under 13,000 distinct CDR3 sequences in the sample, around 30% are singletons; the top ten hold less than 25%. The rearrangement joins TRBV20-1 to TRBJ2-7; 9 bases are shared with TRBD2. Sequenced material: lung tumor tissue. The source is a woman aged 45-60 years with non-small cell lung cancer. Here the CDR3 DNA reads TGCAGTGCTAGACAGGCGGGGGGGCCGTACGAGCAGTACTTC. This gives the protein CSARQAGGPYEQYF.